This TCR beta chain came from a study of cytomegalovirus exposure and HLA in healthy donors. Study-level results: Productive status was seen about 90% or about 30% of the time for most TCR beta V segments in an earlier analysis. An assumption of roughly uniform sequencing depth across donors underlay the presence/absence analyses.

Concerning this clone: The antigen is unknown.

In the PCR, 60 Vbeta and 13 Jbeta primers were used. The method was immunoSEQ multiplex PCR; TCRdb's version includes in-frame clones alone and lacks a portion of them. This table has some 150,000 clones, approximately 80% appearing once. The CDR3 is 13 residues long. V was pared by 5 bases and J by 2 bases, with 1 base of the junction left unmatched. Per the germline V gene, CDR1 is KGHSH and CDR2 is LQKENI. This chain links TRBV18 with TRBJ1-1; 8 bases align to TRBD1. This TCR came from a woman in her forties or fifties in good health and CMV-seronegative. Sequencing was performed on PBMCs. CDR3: CASSTGGNTEAFF. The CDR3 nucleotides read TGTGCCAGCTCAACAGGGGGAAACACTGAAGCTTTCTTT.